A single T cell receptor (beta chain) is shown here with its context. This sample stems from a study of blood T cell repertoires in COVID-19. As for the study in general: Some COVID-19 samples were acute and others convalescent; all came from the United States, Italy and Spain.

From germline, CDR1 is MNHEY and CDR2 SVGAGI. This CDR3 comprises 15 residues. The junction had 10 bases not matched to a gene; V was cut back by 4 bases and J by 8 bases. Only in-frame clones appear in the TCRdb table, and some are missing; sequencing was by immunoSEQ multiplex PCR. The repertoire holds fewer than 200,000 clones, with about 83% as singletons. The sequenced material came from peripheral blood. The rearrangement uses TRBV6-5 and TRBJ1-4, with TRBD1 matching over 7 bases. The TCR was taken from a man between 60 and 70 years old with acute or convalescent COVID-19. The CDR3 DNA follows: TGTGCCAGCAGTTTGTACAGGGGCGGGGGGGAAAAACTGTTTTTT. This codes for CASSLYRGGGEKLFF.